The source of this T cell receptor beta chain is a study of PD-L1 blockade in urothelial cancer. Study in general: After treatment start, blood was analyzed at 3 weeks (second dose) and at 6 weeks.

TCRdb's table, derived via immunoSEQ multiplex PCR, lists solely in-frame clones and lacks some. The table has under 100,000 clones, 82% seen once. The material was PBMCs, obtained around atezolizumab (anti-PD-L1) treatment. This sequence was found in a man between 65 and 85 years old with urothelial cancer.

The CDR3 DNA follows: TGTGCCATCAGTGACGGACAGGGTGGGGAGACCCAGTACTTC. This gives the protein CAISDGQGGETQYF. The chain uses TRBV10-3 and TRBJ2-5; 8 nucleotides match TRBD1. Germline loops: CDR1 ENHRY, CDR2 SYGVKD. The V segment lost 3 bases and the J segment 5 bases; nucleotides outside the gene matches: 5. This CDR3 comprises 14 residues.